The 14 T cell receptor beta chains presented below share a single source sample, sequenced in a study of regulatory T cells in long-lasting Graves disease. Relying on iRepertoire HTBI primers and Arm-PCR of CDR3 regions, the team built TCR beta libraries. Each CDR3 protein is one row after TCRdb ran MiXCR on the multiplex PCR reads. The table has 360,000 or so distinct CDR3 sequences, around 17% seen once. The time point: newly diagnosed GD, antithyroid drugs for less than 3 months. Researchers made the TCR library from RNA that was extracted from PBMCs. These same records also appear under a second study, on T cells in Graves' hyperthyroidism and ophthalmopathy.

The input for sequencing was peripheral blood mononuclear cells (PBMCs), taken at new diagnosis, from a patient treated with antithyroid drugs. These receptor sequences come from a man aged 40-50 years with Graves disease.

This clonotype was recorded a few times. This chain connects TRBV20-1 to TRBJ2-7, with D uncertain. The CDR3 contains 10 residues. The V end lost 6 bases, the J end lost 2 bases, and 5 bases lay between the germline ends. Germline CDR1 reads DFQATT; CDR2 reads SNEGSKA (reference sequence). CDR3 in DNA: TGCAGTGCGGGGACCTACGAGCAGTACTTC. Translating it yields CSAGTYEQYF.

The CDR3 spells CASRPIWDRATGLAGGTGYEQYF. The CDR3 DNA follows: TGTGCCAGCAGACCCATATGGGACAGGGCAACGGGACTAGCGGGGGGAACAGGATACGAGCAGTACTTC. The genes are TRBV28 and TRBJ2-7; 15 bases align to TRBD2. The V gene end was trimmed by 6 bases and the J gene end by 4 bases; junction bases not matched to a gene: 28. CDR1 is MDHEN and CDR2 is SYDVKM in the germline V gene. This CDR3 is built from 23 residues.

A few counts support this clonotype. V usage is TRBV19 and J usage is TRBJ2-7; TRBD2 might be the D (7 bases). The V end lost 8 bases, the J end lost 6 bases, and 14 bases lay between the germline ends. CDR1 is LNHDA, CDR2 SQIVND, per germline (reference sequence). The CDR3 covers 12 residues. This CDR3 reads CASGLGGGEQYF. The CDR3 DNA is TGTGCCAGTGGACTAGGAGGGGGCGAGCAGTACTTC.

This sequence joins TRBV5-6 and TRBJ2-1, with 13 bases fitting TRBD2. The CDR3 runs to 15 residues. J gave up 7 bases and V 4 bases, and 5 bases lay outside the gene matches. Germline V CDR1 and CDR2: SGHDT, YYEEEE. CDR3 region: CASSAGTSGVNEQFF. As DNA, the CDR3 is TGTGCCAGCAGCGCAGGGACTAGCGGGGTAAATGAGCAGTTCTTC. Full variable domain (remainder filled in from reference TRBV5-6 and TRBJ2-1): DAGVTQSPTHLIKTRGQQVTLRCSPKSGHDTVSWYQQALGQGPQFIFQYYEEEERQRGNFPDRFSGHQFPNYSSELNVNALLLGDSALYLCASSAGTSGVNEQFFGPGTRLTVL.

This clonotype was seen repeatedly, ten times or more. The chain uses TRBV28 and TRBJ1-3; unclear D gene. CDR1 and CDR2 from the germline V gene are MDHEN and SYDVKM. V was trimmed by 3 bases and J by 0 bases, leaving 12 bases between them. The CDR3 covers 16 residues. This CDR3 reads CASSLPGLSSGNTIYF. The CDR3, as DNA: TGTGCCAGCAGTTTGCCCGGACTGAGCTCTGGAAACACCATATATTTT.

Comments on this clonotype: A far larger clone is just one base off, so this is likely a read error. The chain is built from TRBV10-3 and TRBJ2-4, with 7 bases fitting TRBD1. The tail of the sequence fits TRBJ2-1 better, so the J call may be wrong. This CDR3 has 13 amino acids. In germline, CDR1 is ENHRY, CDR2 SYGVKD. For the CDR3, the DNA is TGTGCCATCAGTGCCCCACGAACAGGGGCGCAGTTCTTC. This translates into CAISAPRTGAQFF.

The table lists this clonotype with many counts. The chain employs TRBV11-3 and TRBJ2-1, with D possibly TRBD2 on 5 matching bases. V dropped 5 bases and J dropped 5 bases, with 16 bases sitting between them. CDR1 is SGHNT and CDR2 is YENEEA in the germline V gene. This CDR3 region has 15 residues. CDR3 in amino acids: CASSQEAHRDNEQFF. The CDR3 region has the DNA TGTGCCAGCAGCCAGGAGGCGCATAGGGACAATGAGCAGTTCTTC.

This clonotype was seen only a few times. A much bigger clone sits one base away, suggesting this may be a read error. The CDR3 DNA reads TGTGCCAGCAGCTTATCATCGAACACCGGGGGGCTGTTTTTT. It specifies CASSLSSNTGGLFF. V and J are TRBV7-3 and TRBJ2-2, with TRBD2 as a possible D gene (6 bases). The CDR3 is 14 amino acids. Germline V CDR1 and CDR2: SGHTA, FQGTGA.

About this clonotype: This sequence is one base from a far larger clone and is likely a read error. The chain employs TRBV11-1 and TRBJ1-5; D ambiguous. CDR3 length: 14 residues. Germline-derived CDR1 and CDR2 are SGHAT and FQDESV (reference sequence). DNA of the CDR3: TGTGCCAGCAGCTCCGGTTCCGTAAATCAGCCCCGGCATTTT. It codes for CASSSGSVNQPRHF.

This clonotype was found many times. This rearrangement joins TRBV20-1 to TRBJ2-5, with D perhaps TRBD1 or TRBD2 (5 bases each). V was pared by 3 bases and J by 1 base, with 12 bases between. CDR3 length: 14 amino acids. The germline gives CDR1 DFQATT, CDR2 SNEGSKA (reference sequence). CDR3: CSASRRDAQETQYF. For the CDR3, the DNA is TGCAGTGCTAGTCGCCGGGACGCCCAAGAGACCCAGTACTTC.

This chain uses TRBV4-3 with TRBJ2-3; 10 positions agree with TRBD2. Germline V CDR1 and CDR2: LGHNA, YSLEER. CDR3 length: 17 residues. The J segment lost 4 bases and the V segment lost 0 bases, leaving 7 bases of the junction unmatched. This CDR3 reads CASSQEVLAGSPDTQYF. CDR3 nucleotides: TGCGCCAGCAGCCAAGAGGTACTAGCGGGATCCCCAGATACGCAGTATTTT.

The V call is TRBV10-3, the J call TRBJ1-1, with 8 bases matching TRBD1. The CDR3 covers 15 residues. CDR1 ENHRY and CDR2 SYGVKD come from the germline V gene. The ends lost 7 bases at V and 7 bases at J; junction bases unmatched: 14. CDR3 residues: CAITRGSTGENEAFF. Written as DNA, the CDR3 is TGTGCCATCACACGGGGGTCGACAGGGGAGAATGAAGCTTTCTTT.

Turning to this clonotype: The junction departs from the called germline gene at one end, perhaps through a read error. This sequence joins TRBV5-1 and TRBJ2-3; 10 nucleotides align to TRBD2. CDR3 size: 15 residues. The germline V gene encodes CDR1 SGHRS and CDR2 YFSETQ. CDR3 sequence (DNA): TGTGCCAGCAGCTTACTAGCGGGGAGGACAGATACGCAGTATTTT. This encodes CASSLLAGRTDTQYF.

This clonotype was counted at least ten times. The gene calls are TRBV28 and TRBJ1-2, with D perhaps matching TRBD1 (6 bases). The germline gives CDR1 MDHEN, CDR2 SYDVKM. V was shortened by 4 bases and J by 1 base, with 10 bases between the two germline ends. CDR3 length: 14 amino acids. CDR3 coding DNA: TGTGCCAGCAGTTCCGGGACATTTAACTATGGCTACACCTTC. Residues: CASSSGTFNYGYTF.